Only a few counts were recorded for the clone carrying this T cell receptor beta chain. Its antigen is currently unknown. Profiling relied on immunoSEQ multiplex PCR, and the TCRdb table lists in-frame clones only, not all of them. The top ten clones hold 15% to 20% of a sample with 55,000 to 75,000 clones, around 76% of them seen once. This entry belongs to a study of radiotherapy plus CTLA-4 blockade in lung cancer. Study-wide results and limits: TCR clones originating in tumors grew in number in blood after radiotherapy plus ipilimumab.

Germline loops: CDR1 SEHNR, CDR2 FQNEAQ (reference sequence). Trimming pared 5 bases from V and 0 bases from J, leaving 14 bases between. There are 16 residues in the CDR3. The receptor was isolated from a human donor with non-small cell lung cancer whose response to radiotherapy plus ipilimumab could not be evaluated. Some clones in this sample may be carry-over from other donors' samples. The material sequenced was peripheral blood, taken from a patient treated with radiotherapy plus ipilimumab. This chain joins TRBV7-9 and TRBJ2-1; D is perhaps TRBD2 (6 bases). DNA of the CDR3: TGTGCCAGCAGCCCTTGGCGGGGAAGCTCCTACAATGAGCAGTTCTTC. Translating gives CASSPWRGSSYNEQFF. Variable domain in full (rest from reference TRBV7-9 and TRBJ2-1): DTGVSQNPRHKITKRGQNVTFRCDPISEHNRLYWYRQTLGQGPEFLTYFQNEAQLEKSRLLSDRFSAERPKGSFSTLEIQRTEQGDSAMYLCASSPWRGSSYNEQFFGPGTRLTVL.